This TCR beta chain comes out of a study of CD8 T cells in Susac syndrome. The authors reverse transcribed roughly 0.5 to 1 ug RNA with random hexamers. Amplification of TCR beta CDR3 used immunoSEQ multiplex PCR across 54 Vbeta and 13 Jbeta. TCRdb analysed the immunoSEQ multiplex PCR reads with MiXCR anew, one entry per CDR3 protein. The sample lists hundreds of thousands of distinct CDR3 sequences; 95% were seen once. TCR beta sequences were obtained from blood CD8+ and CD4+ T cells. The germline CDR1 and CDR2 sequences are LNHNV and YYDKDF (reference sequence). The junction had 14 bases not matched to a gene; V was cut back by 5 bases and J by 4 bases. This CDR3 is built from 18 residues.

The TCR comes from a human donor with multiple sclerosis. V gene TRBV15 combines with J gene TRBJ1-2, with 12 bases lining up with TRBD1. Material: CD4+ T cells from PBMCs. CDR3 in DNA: TGTGCCACCAGCCGTAGACCGGGACAGGGGGCCCCCGGCTATGGCTACACCTTC. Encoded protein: CATSRRPGQGAPGYGYTF.